The next 19 T cell receptor beta chains were all read from a single sample in a study of cytomegalovirus exposure and HLA in healthy donors. With 60 Vbeta and 13 Jbeta primers, the PCR was carried out. TCRdb's copy holds only in-frame clones and misses some; the assay was immunoSEQ multiplex PCR. The data show roughly 60,000 clones, with approximately 83% seen just once and 4.3% held by the top ten. The sequencing input was PBMCs. These receptors were obtained from a young man in good health and CMV-seronegative.

The rearrangement uses TRBV5-5 and TRBJ1-1; 9 nucleotides line up with TRBD1. The length of the CDR3 is 17 residues. Trimming at V came to 0 bases and at J to 1 base, leaving 7 bases not matched to a gene. Germline CDR1 SGHKS, CDR2 YYEKEE (reference sequence). For the CDR3, the DNA is TGTGCCAGCAGCTTGGGGGACAGGGATCGAGGGAACACTGAAGCTTTCTTT. It encodes CASSLGDRDRGNTEAFF.

This clone showed up just once. V usage is TRBV10-2 and J usage is TRBJ2-5; weak D call: TRBD1 (6 bases). CDR3 size: 14 residues. Germline V CDR1 and CDR2: WSHSY, SAAADI. V was clipped by 2 bases and J by 2 bases, with 9 bases between them. The CDR3 DNA reads TGCGCCAGCAGTGAGCCCGGACAGCAAGAGACCCAGTACTTC. Protein: CASSEPGQQETQYF.

This rearrangement joins TRBV5-4 to TRBJ1-6; a weak D match, TRBD1 (5 bases). Between the trimmed V and J ends, which lost 0 bases and 4 bases, there was a span of 14 bases. Germline CDR1 is SGHNT and CDR2 is YYREEE (reference sequence). The CDR3 has 17 residues. CDR3 sequence (DNA): TGTGCCAGCAGCTTGGGAGCGGGGGGTTCTTATAATTCACCCCTCCACTTT. Its translation is CASSLGAGGSYNSPLHF.

The rearrangement links TRBV30 to TRBJ2-7; 8 bases map to TRBD1. The germline V gene has CDR1 GTSNPN and CDR2 SVGIG (reference sequence). V lost 2 bases, J lost 3 bases, and 6 bases stayed unmatched. This CDR3 is built from 14 residues. In nucleotides, the CDR3 is TGTGCCTGGAGTTCGTCGGACAGGGTCTACGAGCAGTACTTC. It specifies CAWSSSDRVYEQYF.

V usage is TRBV4-1 and J usage is TRBJ2-7; 7 bases match TRBD1. The CDR3 length is 15 residues. Losses at the gene ends were 0 bases for V and 4 bases for J; bases not matched to a gene: 6. CDR1 MGHRA and CDR2 YSYEKL come from the germline V gene. The CDR3: CASSQDRQQGYEQYF. In DNA, the CDR3 is TGCGCCAGCAGCCAAGATCGCCAACAGGGGTACGAGCAGTACTTC.

V gene TRBV10-3 combines with J gene TRBJ2-5, with D perhaps matching TRBD2 (5 bases). There are 15 residues in the CDR3. Germline V gene lookup returns CDR1 ENHRY and CDR2 SYGVKD. Trimming pared 3 bases from V and 0 bases from J, leaving 11 bases between. CDR3 sequence reads: CAISDPRGNQETQYF. DNA of the CDR3: TGTGCCATCAGTGACCCCCGAGGGAACCAAGAGACCCAGTACTTC.

The chain has TRBV7-3 and TRBJ2-7; D is possibly TRBD1 (6 bases). Trimming cost V 5 bases and J 2 bases, with 19 bases left between them. The CDR3 runs 16 residues. In germline, CDR1 is SGHTA, CDR2 FQGTGA. The CDR3 DNA reads TGTGCCAGCAGCCCCCATTCGGGGACAAGTACCTACGAGCAGTACTTC. As protein: CASSPHSGTSTYEQYF.

The gene calls are TRBV7-8 and TRBJ2-6, with 8 bases aligning to TRBD2. J gave up 5 bases and V 8 bases, and 8 bases lay outside the gene matches. This CDR3 region has 15 residues. Germline lookup yields CDR1 SGHVS and CDR2 FQNEAQ. The CDR3 loop reads CASSRGGLRANVLTF. The DNA for the CDR3 is TGTGCCAGCTCCCGGGGGGGCCTGAGGGCCAACGTCCTGACTTTC.

The chain uses TRBV6-6 and TRBJ1-4, with 7 bases identical to TRBD1. Germline CDR1 is MNHNY and CDR2 is SVGAGI (reference sequence). J lost 6 bases, V lost 6 bases, and 10 bases had no gene match. The CDR3 is 15 amino acids. In DNA form, the CDR3 reads TGTGCCAGCAGGATAAGGGGGCGATCTGATGAAAAACTGTTTTTT. This encodes CASRIRGRSDEKLFF.

This sequence joins TRBV11-3 and TRBJ2-7; D is possibly TRBD2 (7 bases). Trimming shortened V by 5 bases and J by 3 bases, and 14 bases separated the two germline ends. The CDR3 consists of 14 residues. Per the germline V gene, CDR1 is SGHNT and CDR2 is YENEEA. The CDR3 region is CASSRRGGSYEQYF. As DNA, the CDR3 is TGTGCCAGCAGCCGAAGGGGGGGCAGCTACGAGCAGTACTTC.

The rearrangement uses TRBV6-5 and TRBJ2-6; D unresolved. V lost 6 bases and J lost 2, with 11 bases in between. CDR1 is MNHEY and CDR2 is SVGAGI in the germline V gene. This CDR3 is built from 15 residues. The CDR3 here is CASSPGFPGANVLTF. The CDR3 DNA reads TGTGCCAGCAGCCCAGGTTTCCCTGGGGCCAACGTCCTGACTTTC.

V gene TRBV7-2 combines with J gene TRBJ1-5, with 8 bases identical to TRBD1. There are 18 residues in the CDR3. Germline-derived CDR1 and CDR2 are SGHTA and FQGNSA. V gave up 5 bases and J gave up 0 bases; unmatched junction bases: 12. CDR3 DNA: TGTGCCAGCAGCACAGTCCGACAGGGGCAATATAGCAATCAGCCCCAGCATTTT. Translating gives CASSTVRQGQYSNQPQHF.

The genes are TRBV21-1 and TRBJ1-4. TRBV21-1 is annotated as a pseudogene. The CDR3 is 14 residues long. CDR3 in DNA: TGTGCCAGCAGCAAAGGCGGGGAGGAGGAAAAACTGTTTTTT. Translating it yields CASSKGGEEEKLFF.

The V call is TRBV5-6, the J call TRBJ2-1; TRBD2 matches at 9 bases. The germline gives CDR1 SGHDT, CDR2 YYEEEE. V was pared by 5 bases and J by 12 bases, with 9 bases of the junction left unmatched. The CDR3 is 13 amino acids. The CDR3 sequence: CASRSGTSCGQFF. The DNA for the CDR3 is TGTGCCAGCAGGTCCGGGACTAGCTGTGGGCAGTTCTTC. Complete variable domain (other parts from reference TRBV5-6 and TRBJ2-1): DAGVTQSPTHLIKTRGQQVTLRCSPKSGHDTVSWYQQALGQGPQFIFQYYEEEERQRGNFPDRFSGHQFPNYSSELNVNALLLGDSALYLCASRSGTSCGQFFGPGTRLTVL.

The V gene is TRBV10-3, the J gene TRBJ1-6, with D tentatively TRBD1 (6 bases). There are 16 residues in the CDR3. Germline loops: CDR1 ENHRY, CDR2 SYGVKD. Trimming took off 0 bases at V and 6 bases at J, with 12 bases between the two ends. The CDR3 spells CAISESQGTANSPLHF. CDR3 nucleotides: TGTGCCATCAGTGAGTCGCAGGGGACCGCTAATTCACCCCTCCACTTT.

This chain links TRBV29-1 with TRBJ2-7; 11 nucleotides align to TRBD2. Germline assignment: CDR1 SQVTM and CDR2 ANQGSEA. Trimming removed 7 bases from V and 5 bases from J; junction bases left unmatched: 4. This CDR3 comprises 12 residues. CDR3 sequence reads: CSASGRTHEQYF. The CDR3 coding sequence is TGCAGCGCTAGCGGGAGGACACACGAGCAGTACTTC.

This clone was picked up a small number of times. This sequence joins TRBV5-6 and TRBJ2-1; 12 nucleotides align to TRBD2. The CDR3 is 15 residues long. Germline values: CDR1 SGHDT, CDR2 YYEEEE. The trim removed 0 bases at V and 9 bases at J, leaving 4 bases unmatched. CDR3 nucleotides: TGTGCCAGCAGCTTGGCCCAACTAGCGGGGGGTGAGCAGTTCTTC. Amino acids: CASSLAQLAGGEQFF.

This clone appeared once. V usage is TRBV21-1 and J usage is TRBJ1-2. TRBV21-1 is deemed a pseudogene. This CDR3 contains 16 residues. The CDR3 DNA reads as TGTGCCAGCAGCACTTTGCCACGAGGGTGCGGCTATGGCTACACCTTC. It specifies CASSTLPRGCGYGYTF.

The chain joins TRBV19 to TRBJ1-4; TRBD1 matches 10 bases. The CDR3 runs to 14 residues. From germline, CDR1 is LNHDA and CDR2 SQIVND (reference sequence). The V and J ends lost 5 bases and 7 bases, in that order; junction bases with no gene match: 4. The DNA for the CDR3 is TGTGCCAGTAGTCCCGGGACAGGGGTTGAAAAACTGTTTTTT. Translating it yields CASSPGTGVEKLFF.